The 30 T cell receptor beta chains below come from one sample, sequenced in a study of control samples from healthy donors and cancer patients. Clones were read by immunoSEQ multiplex PCR, and TCRdb kept only the in-frame ones, dropping some. Of some 100,000 clones detected, approximately 84% appear once; the ten largest clones hold 15% to 20%. The sequenced sample consisted of blood. These receptors came from a woman in her 50s in good health.

The CDR3: CASSYPVHEQFF. The DNA for the CDR3 is TGTGCCAGCAGTTACCCCGTGCATGAGCAGTTCTTC. The rearrangement uses TRBV6-2 or TRBV6-3 and TRBJ2-1; no clear D gene. The germline V gene has CDR1 MNHEY and CDR2 SVGEGT. Trimming shortened V by 2 bases and J by 8 bases, and 7 bases separated the two germline ends. The CDR3 loop spans 12 amino acids.

This sequence joins TRBV6-2 or TRBV6-3 and TRBJ2-1; no firm D call. The CDR3 runs to 11 residues. The V and J ends lost 2 bases and 8 bases respectively, with 4 bases between them. Looked up from germline, CDR1 is MNHEY and CDR2 is SVGEGT. CDR3 in DNA: TGTGCCAGCAGTTACATGTATGAGCAGTTCTTC. Translation: CASSYMYEQFF.

V and J are TRBV5-1 and TRBJ2-7; TRBD2 aligns across 13 bases. J lost 6 bases, V lost 3 bases, and 6 bases had no gene match. The CDR3 spans 15 residues. Germline V gene lookup returns CDR1 SGHRS and CDR2 YFSETQ. This CDR3 is CASSSGTSGNSEQYV. DNA of the CDR3: TGCGCCAGCAGCTCCGGGACTAGCGGGAACTCCGAGCAGTACGTC.

The chain has TRBV7-3 and TRBJ1-2; D is ambiguous. This CDR3 has 12 residues. V lost 8 bases and J lost 8, with 15 bases in between. CDR1 SGHTA and CDR2 FQGTGA come from the germline V gene. The CDR3 loop reads CASGPGRGGYTF. CDR3 in DNA: TGTGCCAGCGGTCCCGGGAGAGGAGGCTACACCTTC.

The rearrangement uses TRBV5-1 and TRBJ2-1; 7 bases agree with TRBD1. Trimming removed 6 bases from V and 8 bases from J; junction bases left unmatched: 8. Germline V lookup: CDR1 SGHRS, CDR2 YFSETQ. The CDR3 runs to 13 residues. The CDR3 protein is CASTLLTGDEQFF. The CDR3 bases are TGCGCCAGCACTCTTCTAACAGGGGATGAGCAGTTCTTC.

The genes are TRBV4-3 and TRBJ1-4; D remains unclear. Trimming shortened V by 0 bases and J by 10 bases, and 24 bases separated the two germline ends. This CDR3 is 18 amino acids long. Germline CDR1 reads LGHNA; CDR2 reads YSLEER. The CDR3 sequence is CASSQDLWAGSPEGKLFF. Here the CDR3 DNA reads TGCGCCAGCAGCCAAGATTTATGGGCAGGCTCACCCGAAGGAAAACTGTTTTTT.

The chain employs TRBV18 and TRBJ1-2; TRBD1 might be the D (5 bases). V was clipped by 6 bases and J by 4 bases, with 12 bases between them. This CDR3 region has 13 residues. Germline lookup yields CDR1 KGHSH and CDR2 LQKENI. CDR3 residues: CASSLPGPYGYTF. In DNA, the CDR3 is TGTGCCAGCTCCCTCCCAGGGCCCTATGGCTACACCTTC.

The J gene is TRBJ2-3, the V gene TRBV7-2, with D tentatively TRBD1 or TRBD2 (5 bases each). V was cut by 5 bases and J by 1 base, with 16 bases left in between. The CDR3 runs to 16 residues. Germline V gene data show CDR1 as SGHTA and CDR2 as FQGNSA. The DNA of the CDR3 is TGTGCCAGCAGCCCCCCAATGGGGGTACGCACAGATACGCAGTATTTT. It is translated as CASSPPMGVRTDTQYF.

V and J are TRBV27 and TRBJ2-7; perhaps TRBD2 as D (6 bases). Germline assignment: CDR1 MNHEY and CDR2 SMNVEV (reference sequence). The CDR3 contains 17 residues. The CDR3 region has the DNA TGCGCCAGCAGTTCGAGCCCAGGAGGGCGATTAATCTACGAGCAGTACGTC. Its protein is CASSSSPGGRLIYEQYV.

The chain has TRBV7-3 and TRBJ2-1; D not resolved. The CDR3 runs 15 residues. Germline CDR1 and CDR2: SGHTA and FQGTGA. V lost 3 bases to trimming and J lost 5 bases, with 14 bases between them. CDR3 sequence (DNA): TGTGCCAGCAGCTTGGACCCCTTGAGGCACAATGAGCAGTTCTTC. Residues: CASSLDPLRHNEQFF.

V gene TRBV4-1 combines with J gene TRBJ2-3; D unresolved. The CDR3 covers 16 residues. Germline V CDR1 and CDR2: MGHRA, YSYEKL. Trimming cost V 1 base and J 4 bases, with 15 bases left between them. The CDR3 is CASSQVSLLSPDTQYF. The CDR3 bases are TGCGCCAGCAGCCAAGTGTCCCTTCTCTCCCCAGATACGCAGTATTTT.

The CDR3: CASSGHGSTDTQYF. CDR3 coding DNA: TGTGCCAGCAGCGGCCACGGGAGCACAGATACGCAGTATTTT. This sequence joins TRBV9 and TRBJ2-3; no definite D call. This CDR3 has 14 residues. V lost 3 bases and J lost 0, with 8 bases in between. Per germline, CDR1 SGDLS and CDR2 YYNGEE.

This clone was recorded once. This chain joins TRBV12-3 or TRBV12-4 and TRBJ2-7, with D uncertain. This CDR3 comprises 12 residues. V was shortened by 2 bases and J by 5 bases, with 7 bases between the two germline ends. The CDR3 loop is CASSLKSDEQYF. The CDR3, as DNA: TGTGCCAGCAGTTTAAAGTCAGACGAGCAGTACTTC.

This clone was detected only a few times. The sample contains more than one DNA sequence encoding this CDR3. J is TRBJ1-3 and V is TRBV18; D perhaps matches TRBD1 (6 bases). V lost 3 bases and J 1 base, leaving 7 bases between the germline ends. There are 14 residues in the CDR3. Germline loops: CDR1 KGHSH, CDR2 LQKENI. CDR3 amino acids: CASSPQGSGNTIYF. The CDR3 DNA reads as TGTGCCAGCTCACCTCAGGGGTCTGGAAACACCATATATTTT.

On this clone: Germline is not matched at one junction end, which may reflect a read error. CDR3: CTSTPRGRNEQFF. CDR3 sequence (DNA): TGTACCAGCACCCCGCGGGGGAGGAATGAGCAGTTCTTC. This chain links TRBV6-5 with TRBJ2-1; the match to TRBD2 covers 7 bases. Germline CDR1 reads MNHEY; CDR2 reads SVGAGI. CDR3 size: 13 residues.

The chain uses TRBV2 and TRBJ1-5, with 9 bases matching TRBD1. Germline CDR1 is SNHLY and CDR2 is FYNNEI. Germline trimming cut 8 bases from V and 1 base from J; bases unmatched to any gene: 6. The CDR3 runs 15 residues. The DNA for the CDR3 is TGTGCCAGCTCCGGGACAGGGAACAGCAATCAGCCCCAGCATTTT. It specifies CASSGTGNSNQPQHF.

In its sample, this clone was seen a few times. The chain has TRBV5-4 and TRBJ1-3, with D possibly TRBD1 on 5 matching bases. V lost 4 bases and J lost 5, with 19 bases in between. This CDR3 has 16 residues. Germline V gives CDR1 SGHNT, CDR2 YYREEE (reference sequence). CDR3 sequence reads: CASSQRTGPLRNTIYF. CDR3 nucleotide sequence: TGTGCCAGCAGCCAGAGAACGGGGCCGCTACGAAACACCATATATTTT.

The gene calls are TRBV24-1 and TRBJ2-2, with 7 positions matching TRBD1. The CDR3 length is 15 residues. Germline lookup yields CDR1 KGHDR and CDR2 SFDVKD. The trim removed 4 bases at V and 5 bases at J, leaving 6 bases unmatched. The CDR3 DNA reads TGTGCCACCAGTGAAGGGGACAGACAAACCGGGGAGCTGTTTTTT. Translation: CATSEGDRQTGELFF.

This chain uses TRBV9 with TRBJ2-3, with 11 bases that match TRBD2. The V and J ends lost 0 bases and 11 bases, in that order; junction bases with no gene match: 5. CDR1 is SGDLS, CDR2 YYNGEE, per germline. This CDR3 is 14 amino acids long. CDR3 amino acids: CASSVGTSGRLQYF. CDR3 nucleotides: TGTGCCAGCAGCGTAGGAACTAGCGGGAGATTGCAGTATTTT.

This chain uses TRBV30 with TRBJ2-2; the D gene could be TRBD1 or TRBD2 (7 bases each). The CDR3 totals 13 residues. CDR1 and CDR2 from the germline V gene are GTSNPN and SVGIG (reference sequence). V lost 5 bases and J lost 8, with 15 bases in between. The CDR3 nucleotides read TGTGCCTGGGGCAGGGGGGGAGGAGGGGAGCTGTTTTTT. It yields the protein CAWGRGGGGELFF.

The rearrangement links TRBV30 to TRBJ1-1; D is unclear. V was pared by 8 bases and J by 3 bases, with 13 bases between. Germline CDR1 is GTSNPN and CDR2 is SVGIG (reference sequence). The CDR3 sequence is 12 residues long. The CDR3 bases are TGTGCCGTGACCCCTCTCTACACTGAAGCTTTCTTT. Translation gives CAVTPLYTEAFF.

This chain joins TRBV18 and TRBJ2-5; 12 nucleotides match TRBD1. V dropped 5 bases and J dropped 5; count of bases not matched to a gene: 9. Germline V gene lookup returns CDR1 KGHSH and CDR2 LQKENI. The CDR3 is made up of 16 amino acids. The CDR3 is CASSSRDRGRGETQYF. The CDR3 region has the DNA TGTGCCAGCTCATCCCGGGACAGGGGGCGAGGGGAGACCCAGTACTTC. The full variable domain, completed using reference TRBV18 and TRBJ2-5, is NAGVMQNPRHLVRRRGQEARLRCSPMKGHSHVYWYRQLPEEGLKFMVYLQKENIIDESGMPKERFSAEFPKEGPSILRIQQVVRGDSAAYFCASSSRDRGRGETQYFGPGTRLLVL.

The chain uses TRBV29-1 and TRBJ2-5, with TRBD1 matching 9 bases. The CDR3 extends over 15 amino acids. The V segment lost 7 bases and the J segment 5 bases; nucleotides outside the gene matches: 14. Germline CDR1 SQVTM, CDR2 ANQGSEA. The CDR3 loop is CSAGSRDRAGETQYF. DNA of the CDR3: TGCAGCGCCGGGAGCCGGGACAGGGCTGGCGAGACCCAGTACTTC.

The chain uses TRBV5-5 and TRBJ2-1, with D tentatively TRBD2 (5 bases). This CDR3 spans 14 amino acids. V was cut by 2 bases and J by 2 bases, with 8 bases left in between. CDR1 is SGHKS, CDR2 YYEKEE, per germline (reference sequence). The CDR3 sequence: CASSLNGAYNEQFF. In nucleotides, the CDR3 is TGTGCCAGCAGCTTAAACGGGGCCTACAATGAGCAGTTCTTC.

The genes are TRBV7-2 and TRBJ1-2; D uncertain. V lost 5 bases and J lost 1, with 8 bases in between. The germline V gene has CDR1 SGHTA and CDR2 FQGNSA. The CDR3 runs 13 residues. The CDR3 DNA reads as TGTGCCAGCAGCCTATTGGGTAACTATGGCTACACCTTC. It translates to CASSLLGNYGYTF.

This clone came up once. J is TRBJ1-1 and V is TRBV5-6, with TRBD1 matching 7 bases. CDR3 size: 16 residues. Germline V lookup: CDR1 SGHDT, CDR2 YYEEEE. J was trimmed by 0 bases and V by 1 base; bases with no gene match: 6. This chain's CDR3 is CASSLYDRDMNTEAFF. CDR3 sequence (DNA): TGTGCCAGCAGCTTGTATGACAGGGACATGAACACTGAAGCTTTCTTT.

This rearrangement joins TRBV12-3 or TRBV12-4 to TRBJ2-7; the match to TRBD2 covers 8 bases. This CDR3 comprises 12 residues. Trimming cost V 8 bases and J 6 bases; bases outside gene matches: 6. The CDR3 spells CASSLAGGEQYV. CDR3 DNA sequence: TGTGCCAGCTCTCTAGCGGGTGGCGAGCAGTACGTC.

The J gene is TRBJ2-1, the V gene TRBV30; 7 bases are a match to TRBD2. The CDR3 has 14 amino acids. Trimming removed 0 bases from V and 7 bases from J; junction bases left unmatched: 6. CDR1 is GTSNPN, CDR2 SVGIG, per germline (reference sequence). This CDR3 is CAWSVAGPRNEQFF. The CDR3 nucleotides read TGTGCCTGGAGTGTAGCGGGGCCTAGGAATGAGCAGTTCTTC.

The chain combines TRBV10-3 with TRBJ1-1, with D unclear. Deletions cut 1 base from V and 1 base from J, with 7 bases between. Germline V gene lookup returns CDR1 ENHRY and CDR2 SYGVKD. This CDR3 has 14 residues. The CDR3 loop reads CAISELIRNTEAFF. The CDR3 DNA reads TGTGCCATCAGTGAGTTAATTCGGAACACTGAAGCTTTCTTT.

The V gene is TRBV24-1, the J gene TRBJ2-1, with 7 bases matching TRBD1. Germline CDR1 is KGHDR and CDR2 is SFDVKD. CDR3 length: 14 amino acids. V lost 6 bases to trimming and J lost 2 bases; unmatched junction nucleotides: 3. CDR3 DNA: TGTGCCACCAGTAAAGGGGGCCCCTACAATGAGCAGTTCTTC. This gives the protein CATSKGGPYNEQFF.